This T cell receptor (beta chain) is drawn from a study of tumor-infiltrating lymphocytes in primary liver carcinoma. Study at large: The patient population consisted of men and women between 30 and 69 years of age.

J lost 3 bases, V lost 6 bases, and 8 bases had no gene match. The V gene's germline CDR1 is MNHEY and CDR2 SVGEGT. The CDR3 length is 14 residues. Germline DNA was also extracted, with blood RNA taken from unsorted whole blood. A constant-region primer primed TCR beta cDNA synthesis from about 0.55 ug of total RNA. It was through three nested multiplex PCR rounds of slightly modified ARM-PCR that TCR beta libraries arose. It was with TRBV1-TRBV30 forward primers and a C-beta reverse primer that the first two PCR rounds were run, at around 9 cycles each. TCRdb re-analysed the multiplex PCR reads in MiXCR, keeping a single row per CDR3 protein. The sample includes 310,000 or so distinct CDR3 sequences, about 50% seen only once; the top ten take over 15%.

V is TRBV6-2 or TRBV6-3 and J is TRBJ2-7, with 7 bases fitting TRBD1. This TCR was sampled from a woman younger than 45 with primary liver carcinoma and hepatitis B virus infection. Sequenced input: peripheral blood. DNA of the CDR3: TGTGCCAGCAGACGCCAACAGGGGTTCTACGAGCAGTACTTC. Translating gives CASRRQQGFYEQYF.